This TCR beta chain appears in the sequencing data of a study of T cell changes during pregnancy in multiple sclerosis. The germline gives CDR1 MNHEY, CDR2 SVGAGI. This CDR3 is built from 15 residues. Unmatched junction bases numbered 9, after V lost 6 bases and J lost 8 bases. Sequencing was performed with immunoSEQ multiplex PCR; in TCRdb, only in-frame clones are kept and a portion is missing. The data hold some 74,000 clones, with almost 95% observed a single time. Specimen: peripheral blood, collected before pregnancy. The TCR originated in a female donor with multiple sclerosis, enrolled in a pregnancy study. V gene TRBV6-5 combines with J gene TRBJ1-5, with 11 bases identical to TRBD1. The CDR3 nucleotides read TGTGCCAGCAGCTCCTCCGGGACAGGGGGGGAGCCCCAGCATTTT. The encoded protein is CASSSSGTGGEPQHF.